These T cell receptor beta chains were read from a single sample in a study of T cells expressing NK-cell markers. TCRdb re-called the 5' RACE reads and shows each CDR3 protein once, DNA omitted. The repertoire table contains over 350,000 distinct CDR3 sequences. Material for sequencing was blood T cells: a sorted CD56 or NKG2C T cell subset, CD4+ or CD8+ T cells, or bulk PBMC T cells (not recorded which). Receptor source: a woman aged 50 to 60 in good health. CDR3s include the opening cysteine and the closing phenylalanine or tryptophan.

J gene | V gene | CDR3 protein
TRBJ2-1 | TRBV18 | CASSPLGEAYNEQFF
TRBJ2-1 | TRBV10-3 | CAISESLAGAPNRLHEQFF
TRBJ1-2 | TRBV7-9 | CASSPEGYGYGYTF
TRBJ1-1 | TRBV12-3/TRBV12-4 | CASSARGNTEAFF
TRBJ2-3 | TRBV11-2 | CASSSDWGEGDTQYF
TRBJ2-3 | TRBV9 | CASSVAPGLAGIADTQYF
TRBJ2-1 | TRBV6-5 | CASSLTLAGGYNEQFF
TRBJ2-7 | TRBV12-3/TRBV12-4 | CASSGTGSWRYF
TRBJ2-1 | TRBV11-2 | CASSQTSIGNEQFF
TRBJ2-1 | TRBV2 | CASSESLEDFF
TRBJ2-4 | TRBV7-6 | CASSLGPYRGQNIQYF
TRBJ2-1 | TRBV7-2 | CASSSSSGRLNEQFF
TRBJ1-3 | TRBV6-5 | CASSPQGPSGNTIYF
TRBJ2-7 | TRBV7-2 | CASSLRGGVAYEQYF